The clone carrying this T cell receptor (beta chain) came up a few times. Its antigen is still unknown. The data were obtained in a study of CD8 T cells in ankylosing spondylitis. The study, taken as a whole, reports: Disease-associated clones were CD8+ and fairly uncommon in peripheral blood. Blood of patients with ankylosing spondylitis appeared to be characterized by a TCR beta motif of several highly homologous variants.

TCRdb redid the calling of the 5' RACE reads with MiXCR, one entry per CDR3 protein. This table has approximately 130,000 distinct CDR3 sequences, over 10% appearing once. From germline, CDR1 is MNHEY and CDR2 SVGAGI. V was cut by 2 bases and J by 5 bases, with 14 bases left in between. The CDR3 is 15 amino acids. The chain couples TRBV6-5 to TRBJ2-3; tentative D call: TRBD2 (5 bases). This sequence was found in a female donor with ankylosing spondylitis or in good health (not recorded which). Sequenced: blood, either unsorted or a sorted T cell fraction (not recorded which). In DNA, the CDR3 is TGTGCCAGCAGTTACGAGGGCCCTCGGGTAGATACGCAGTATTTT. This translates into CASSYEGPRVDTQYF.